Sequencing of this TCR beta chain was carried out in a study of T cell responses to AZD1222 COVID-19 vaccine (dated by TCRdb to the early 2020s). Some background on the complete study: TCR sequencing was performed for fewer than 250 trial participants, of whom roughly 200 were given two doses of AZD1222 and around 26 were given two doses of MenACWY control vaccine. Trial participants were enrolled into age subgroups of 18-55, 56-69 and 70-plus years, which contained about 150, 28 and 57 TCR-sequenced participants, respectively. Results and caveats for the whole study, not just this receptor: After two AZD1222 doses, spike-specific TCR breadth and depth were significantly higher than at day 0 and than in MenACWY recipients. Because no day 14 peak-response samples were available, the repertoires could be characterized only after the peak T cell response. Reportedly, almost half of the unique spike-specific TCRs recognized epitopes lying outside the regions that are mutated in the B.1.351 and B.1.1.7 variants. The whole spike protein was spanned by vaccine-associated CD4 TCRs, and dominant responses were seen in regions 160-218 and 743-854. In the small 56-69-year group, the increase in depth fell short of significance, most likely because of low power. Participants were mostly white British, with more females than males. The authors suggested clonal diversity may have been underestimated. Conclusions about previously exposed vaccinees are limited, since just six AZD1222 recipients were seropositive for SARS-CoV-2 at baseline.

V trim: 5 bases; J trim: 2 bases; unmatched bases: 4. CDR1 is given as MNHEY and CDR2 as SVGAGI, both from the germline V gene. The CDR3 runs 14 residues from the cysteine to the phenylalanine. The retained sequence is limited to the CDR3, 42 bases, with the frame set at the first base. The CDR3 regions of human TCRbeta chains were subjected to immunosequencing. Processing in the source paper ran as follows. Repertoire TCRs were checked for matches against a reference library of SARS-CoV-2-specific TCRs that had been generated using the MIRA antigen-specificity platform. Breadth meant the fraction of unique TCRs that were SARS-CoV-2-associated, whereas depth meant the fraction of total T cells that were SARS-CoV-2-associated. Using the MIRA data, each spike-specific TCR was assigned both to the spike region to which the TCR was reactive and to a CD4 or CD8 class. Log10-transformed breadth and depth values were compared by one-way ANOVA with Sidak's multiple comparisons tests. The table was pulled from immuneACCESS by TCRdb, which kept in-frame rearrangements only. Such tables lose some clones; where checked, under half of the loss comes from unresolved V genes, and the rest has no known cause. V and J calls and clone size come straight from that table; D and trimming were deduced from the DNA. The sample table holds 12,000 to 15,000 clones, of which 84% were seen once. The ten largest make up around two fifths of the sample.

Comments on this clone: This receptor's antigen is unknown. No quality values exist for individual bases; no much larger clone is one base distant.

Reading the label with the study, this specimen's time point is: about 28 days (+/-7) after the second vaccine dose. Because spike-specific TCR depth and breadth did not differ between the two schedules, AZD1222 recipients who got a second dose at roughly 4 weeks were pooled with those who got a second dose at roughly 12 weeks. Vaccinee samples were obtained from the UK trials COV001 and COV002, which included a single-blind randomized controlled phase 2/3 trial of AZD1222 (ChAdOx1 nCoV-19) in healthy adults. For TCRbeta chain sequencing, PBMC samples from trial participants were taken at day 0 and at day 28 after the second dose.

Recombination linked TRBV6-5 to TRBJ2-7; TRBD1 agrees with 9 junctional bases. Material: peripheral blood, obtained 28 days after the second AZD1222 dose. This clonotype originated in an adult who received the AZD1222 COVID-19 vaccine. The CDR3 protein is CASSPGQGAYEQYF. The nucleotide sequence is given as TGTGCCAGCAGTCCGGGACAGGGTGCCTACGAGCAGTACTTC.